One and the same sample provided the 23 T cell receptor beta chains below, sequenced in a study of T cells in tuberculosis. Regarding time point: new active TB diagnosis, blood taken before or within 7 days of starting treatment. TCRdb's table, derived via immunoSEQ multiplex PCR, lists solely in-frame clones and lacks some. The data show more than 30,000 clones, approximately 85% seen once. This specimen consisted of PBMCs, obtained at tuberculosis diagnosis. The receptors were sampled from an adult with tuberculosis.

The J gene is TRBJ2-5, the V gene TRBV21-1; the table's D call, TRBD1, has no DNA check behind it. TRBV21-1 is shown as a pseudogene. The CDR3 is 14 amino acids. The CDR3 protein is CASSKEARGKTQYF. In nucleotides, the CDR3 is TGTGCCAGCAGCAAAGAGGCCAGGGGGAAGACCCAGTACTTC.

The gene calls are TRBV5-1 and TRBJ2-1; the match to TRBD2 covers 8 bases. The germline V gene has CDR1 SGHRS and CDR2 YFSETQ. The CDR3 has 14 amino acids. V lost 1 base and J lost 9; bases outside the gene matches: 6. The CDR3, as DNA: TGCGCCAGCAGCTTGAGTCGGGGACTAGGTGAGCAGTTCTTC. This gives the protein CASSLSRGLGEQFF.

The gene calls are TRBV11-2 and TRBJ1-1; D gene unclear. From germline, CDR1 is SGHAT and CDR2 FQNNGV. V shed 2 bases and J shed 1 base, with 8 bases lying between them. This CDR3 is built from 14 residues. The CDR3 region has the DNA TGTGCCAGCAGCTTACTAGCTGGGAACACTGAAGCTTTCTTT. This gives the protein CASSLLAGNTEAFF.

The V and J genes are TRBV7-9 and TRBJ2-5; 12 bases map to TRBD2. J was trimmed by 4 bases and V by 5 bases; bases with no gene match: 8. CDR3 length: 16 amino acids. Germline CDR1 and CDR2: SEHNR and FQNEAQ (reference sequence). The CDR3 protein is CASSGWTSGKRETQYF. CDR3 DNA sequence: TGTGCCAGCAGCGGATGGACTAGCGGGAAACGAGAGACCCAGTACTTC.

The V call is TRBV4-1, the J call TRBJ2-1; weak D call: TRBD1 (8 bases). The V end lost 5 bases, the J end lost 10 bases, and 15 bases lay between the germline ends. Germline CDR1 is MGHRA and CDR2 is YSYEKL. The CDR3 loop spans 13 amino acids. CDR3 protein: CASSRDRGGEQFF. The CDR3 DNA follows: TGCGCCAGCAGCAGAGACAGGGGAGGGGAGCAGTTCTTC.

V is TRBV11-3 and J is TRBJ2-3; TRBD2 matches 7 bases. This CDR3 is 16 amino acids long. The junction had 12 bases not matched to a gene; V was cut back by 5 bases and J by 4 bases. Germline CDR1 SGHNT, CDR2 YENEEA. CDR3: CASSPHGGSWADTQYF. In nucleotides, the CDR3 is TGTGCCAGCAGCCCCCACGGGGGGAGTTGGGCAGATACGCAGTATTTT.

This chain joins TRBV11-1 and TRBJ1-5, with D perhaps TRBD1 (5 bases). V lost 4 bases and J lost 9, with 13 bases in between. The CDR3 spans 13 residues. CDR1 is SGHAT, CDR2 FQDESV, per germline (reference sequence). The CDR3 protein is CASSSTRGGPQHF. The CDR3, as DNA: TGTGCCAGCAGCTCTACAAGGGGTGGGCCCCAGCATTTT.

V gene TRBV6-6 combines with J gene TRBJ1-5, with 9 nucleotides matching TRBD1. The CDR3 spans 14 residues. Trimming took 8 bases from V and 6 from J; bases not matched to a gene: 8. Germline CDR1 MNHNY, CDR2 SVGAGI (reference sequence). The CDR3 protein is CASSPGQGSQPQHF. In DNA, the CDR3 is TGTGCCAGCTCCCCTGGACAGGGGAGTCAGCCCCAGCATTTT.

The chain couples TRBV5-1 to TRBJ2-5, with 8 bases matching TRBD2. In germline, CDR1 is SGHRS, CDR2 YFSETQ. The CDR3 runs 13 residues. Trimming took 7 bases from V and 2 from J; bases not matched to a gene: 4. This CDR3 reads CASSGGRQETQYF. The CDR3 bases are TGCGCCAGCTCGGGAGGGCGGCAAGAGACCCAGTACTTC.

The CDR3 region is CASSLDRVLATQAFF. The DNA for the CDR3 is TGTGCCAGCAGTTTGGACAGGGTACTTGCGACCCAAGCTTTCTTT. The chain employs TRBV28 and TRBJ1-1, with 8 bases matching TRBD1. This CDR3 spans 15 amino acids. Trimming cost V 3 bases and J 9 bases; bases outside gene matches: 12. The V gene's germline CDR1 is MDHEN and CDR2 SYDVKM.

V is TRBV6-1 and J is TRBJ1-4, with TRBD1 matching 8 bases. V lost 0 bases and J lost 8; bases outside the gene matches: 8. The CDR3 spans 16 residues. Looked up from germline, CDR1 is MNHNS and CDR2 is SASEGT. CDR3 region: CASSEAVGQGDEKLFF. The CDR3 DNA reads TGTGCCAGCAGTGAAGCTGTAGGACAGGGAGACGAAAAACTGTTTTTT.

The gene calls are TRBV2 and TRBJ1-6, with TRBD1 matching 11 bases. CDR3 length: 15 amino acids. Losses at the gene ends were 6 bases for V and 8 bases for J; bases not matched to a gene: 6. CDR1 and CDR2 (germline): SNHLY, FYNNEI. The CDR3 nucleotides are TGTGCCAGCAGCAGATCGGGACAGGGGGATTCACCCCTCCACTTT. It specifies CASSRSGQGDSPLHF.

The V and J genes are TRBV29-1 and TRBJ2-7; TRBD1 aligns across 9 bases. The CDR3 length is 13 residues. V lost 2 bases to trimming and J lost 4 bases; unmatched junction nucleotides: 3. CDR1 and CDR2 (germline): SQVTM, ANQGSEA. The CDR3 here is CSVETGGGYEQYF. CDR3 coding DNA: TGCAGCGTTGAAACAGGGGGCGGGTACGAGCAGTACTTC.

The chain combines TRBV4-1 with TRBJ2-3, with 9 nucleotides matching TRBD1. This CDR3 spans 19 amino acids. The V gene end was trimmed by 5 bases and the J gene end by 3 bases; junction bases not matched to a gene: 18. CDR1 and CDR2 (germline): MGHRA, YSYEKL. The CDR3 reads CASSTRYGRQGGSTDTQYF. The CDR3 nucleotides are TGCGCCAGCAGCACACGGTACGGGAGACAGGGGGGGAGTACAGATACGCAGTATTTT.

This clone was picked up one time. CDR3 sequence reads: CASPSLGVANEKLFF. DNA of the CDR3: TGTGCCAGCCCTTCATTAGGGGTTGCTAATGAAAAACTGTTTTTT. The J gene is TRBJ1-4, the V gene TRBV21-1; TRBD1 is the table's D call and was not checked against the DNA. TRBV21-1 is annotated as a pseudogene. The CDR3 has 15 residues.

The chain links TRBV6-6 to TRBJ2-7; 7 bases line up with TRBD1. The CDR3 totals 13 residues. Losses at the gene ends were 5 bases for V and 6 bases for J; bases not matched to a gene: 7. Germline V gene sequence: CDR1 MNHNY, CDR2 SVGAGI (reference sequence). The CDR3 bases are TGTGCCAGCAGTGGTTCGACAGGGATCGAGCAGTACTTC. Amino acids: CASSGSTGIEQYF.

This clone was found once. The V gene is TRBV11-2, the J gene TRBJ2-1; 8 bases align to TRBD2. The CDR3 spans 17 residues. The V and J ends lost 3 bases and 2 bases, in that order; junction bases with no gene match: 9. Germline V lookup: CDR1 SGHAT, CDR2 FQNNGV. This chain's CDR3 is CASSFQRGGYTYNEQFF. As DNA, the CDR3 is TGTGCCAGCAGCTTTCAACGGGGGGGCTACACCTACAATGAGCAGTTCTTC. The full variable domain, rest sourced from reference TRBV11-2 and TRBJ2-1, is EAGVAQSPRYKIIEKRQSVAFWCNPISGHATLYWYQQILGQGPKLLIQFQNNGVVDDSQLPKDRFSAERLKGVDSTLKIQPAKLEDSAVYLCASSFQRGGYTYNEQFFGPGTRLTVL.

The chain joins TRBV6-1 to TRBJ2-7; 10 bases are shared with TRBD2. The V gene's germline CDR1 is MNHNS and CDR2 SASEGT. The CDR3 is 15 residues long. The ends lost 6 bases at V and 1 base at J; junction bases unmatched: 6. The CDR3: CASSNPGLASYEQYF. CDR3 DNA: TGTGCCAGCAGCAATCCGGGACTAGCGTCCTACGAGCAGTACTTC.

The rearrangement joins TRBV2 to TRBJ2-3; D unclear. Trimming left V 3 bases short and J 0 bases short, with 7 bases between. The CDR3 has 14 amino acids. CDR1 and CDR2 from the germline V gene are SNHLY and FYNNEI. DNA for the CDR3: TGTGCCAGCAGTGATCCGGTGAGCACAGATACGCAGTATTTT. Translation: CASSDPVSTDTQYF.

The chain links TRBV29-1 to TRBJ2-7, with 9 bases lining up with TRBD1. The CDR3 totals 14 residues. V dropped 5 bases and J dropped 3; count of bases not matched to a gene: 8. Germline V gene lookup returns CDR1 SQVTM and CDR2 ANQGSEA. As DNA, the CDR3 is TGCAGCGTTATCCGACAGGGGGGGAACTACGAGCAGTACTTC. Encoded protein: CSVIRQGGNYEQYF.

V gene TRBV6-5 combines with J gene TRBJ2-7, with D possibly TRBD1 on 6 matching bases. CDR1 and CDR2 (germline): MNHEY, SVGAGI. The CDR3 is made up of 15 amino acids. V gave up 2 bases and J gave up 2 bases, with 13 bases separating them. The CDR3 sequence is CASSYGRWDTYEQYF. Here the CDR3 DNA reads TGTGCCAGCAGTTACGGTCGGTGGGACACCTACGAGCAGTACTTC.

This clone was picked up one time. This chain links TRBV5-6 with TRBJ2-3; D is perhaps TRBD2 (6 bases). The germline V and J ends were trimmed by 3 bases and 2 bases, with 13 bases remaining between them. This CDR3 contains 15 residues. CDR1 and CDR2 (germline): SGHDT, YYEEEE. The CDR3 bases are TGTGCCAGCAGCTGGGACTTGAGGCCCACAGATACGCAGTATTTT. This codes for CASSWDLRPTDTQYF. The complete variable domain, with remaining parts taken from reference TRBV5-6 and TRBJ2-3, reads DAGVTQSPTHLIKTRGQQVTLRCSPKSGHDTVSWYQQALGQGPQFIFQYYEEEERQRGNFPDRFSGHQFPNYSSELNVNALLLGDSALYLCASSWDLRPTDTQYFGPGTRLTVL.

The CDR3 sequence is CASSQTHRRWEVSRSEQYF. For the CDR3, the DNA is TGTGCCAGCAGCCAGACCCATCGACGGTGGGAGGTATCTAGGTCCGAGCAGTACTTC. The chain recombines TRBV27 with TRBJ2-7; maybe TRBD2 (6 bases). Deletions cut 6 bases from V and 6 bases from J, with 33 bases between. CDR1 and CDR2 from the germline V gene are MNHEY and SMNVEV (reference sequence). The CDR3 contains 19 residues.